A single sample gave rise to the 14 T cell receptor beta chains below, sequenced in a study of blood T cell repertoires in COVID-19. Sequencing used immunoSEQ multiplex PCR; TCRdb keeps in-frame clones, though not all of them. The table lists around 140,000 clones, around 90% of them singletons. The sequenced sample was peripheral blood. The receptor source for this set is a man aged 65 to 85 with acute or convalescent COVID-19.

The chain has TRBV14 and TRBJ2-5; TRBD1 aligns across 9 bases. The CDR3 consists of 14 residues. Germline values: CDR1 SGHDN, CDR2 FVKESK. Losses at the gene ends were 2 bases for V and 5 bases for J; bases not matched to a gene: 3. The CDR3 DNA sequence: TGTGCCAGCAGCCAAAACAGGGGGCATGAGACCCAGTACTTC. The encoded protein is CASSQNRGHETQYF.

The chain joins TRBV6-6 to TRBJ2-5; 11 bases map to TRBD2. The CDR3 length is 15 residues. Germline trimming cut 4 bases from V and 4 bases from J; bases unmatched to any gene: 5. Germline CDR1 MNHNY, CDR2 SVGAGI (reference sequence). The CDR3, as DNA: TGTGCCAGCAGTTTGTTAGCGGGGGGGAGAGAGACCCAGTACTTC. This encodes CASSLLAGGRETQYF.

Points on this clone: The junction departs from germline at one end; a sequencing error may be responsible. The chain links TRBV7-8 to TRBJ1-2; 9 nucleotides align to TRBD1. Germline V CDR1 and CDR2: SGHVS, FQNEAQ. This CDR3 is built from 15 residues. DNA of the CDR3: TGTGCCGGCAGCTTAGAACAGGGGGCGGACTATGGCTACACCTTC. This sequence encodes CAGSLEQGADYGYTF.

CDR3 in amino acids: CASSPKLANEKLFF. DNA for the CDR3: TGTGCCAGCAGCCCCAAACTGGCTAATGAAAAACTGTTTTTT. This rearrangement joins TRBV7-9 to TRBJ1-4; D is unresolved. There are 14 residues in the CDR3. Per germline, CDR1 SEHNR and CDR2 FQNEAQ (reference sequence). Trimming pared 5 bases from V and 3 bases from J, leaving 10 bases between.

The chain uses TRBV3-1 (or the pseudogene TRBV3-2) and TRBJ2-2; possible D gene TRBD2, 6 bases. Germline lookup yields CDR1 LGHDT and CDR2 YNNKEL (reference sequence). Trimming took 4 bases from V and 5 from J, leaving 14 bases between them. This CDR3 has 15 residues. The CDR3 coding sequence is TGTGCCAGCAGCCTCGGGACTCCTAGGACCGGGGAGCTGTTTTTT. As protein: CASSLGTPRTGELFF.

This rearrangement joins TRBV19 to TRBJ2-7; TRBD1 matches at 8 bases. Germline V gives CDR1 LNHDA, CDR2 SQIVND (reference sequence). The junction had 4 bases not matched to a gene; V was cut back by 6 bases and J by 0 bases. This CDR3 spans 14 amino acids. CDR3 in amino acids: CASRLTGGSYEQYF. The CDR3 DNA follows: TGTGCCAGTAGACTTACAGGGGGCTCCTACGAGCAGTACTTC. Full variable domain (remainder filled in from reference TRBV19 and TRBJ2-7): DGGITQSPKYLFRKEGQNVTLSCEQNLNHDAMYWYRQDPGQGLRLIYYSQIVNDFQKGDIAEGYSVSREKKESFPLTVTSAQKNPTAFYLCASRLTGGSYEQYFGPGTRLTVT.

This clone is a singleton in its sample. The chain has TRBV7-2 and TRBJ2-2; 9 positions agree with TRBD1. The germline CDR1 and CDR2 sequences are SGHTA and FQGNSA. This CDR3 spans 18 amino acids. V was pared by 2 bases and J by 5 bases, with 12 bases of the junction left unmatched. CDR3 region: CASSLLPPGQGSTGELFF. Here the CDR3 DNA reads TGTGCCAGCAGCTTACTCCCTCCGGGACAGGGCTCTACCGGGGAGCTGTTTTTT.

The chain carries TRBV11-2 and TRBJ1-4; a possible D gene is TRBD1 (5 bases). CDR1 and CDR2 (germline): SGHAT, FQNNGV. This CDR3 spans 13 amino acids. The germline V and J ends were trimmed by 5 bases and 6 bases, with 10 bases remaining between them. The CDR3 nucleotides read TGTGCCAGCAGCCGCCGGGGGGATGAAAAACTGTTTTTT. It yields the protein CASSRRGDEKLFF.

Regarding this clone: Other DNA sequences in the same sample also yield this CDR3. The chain has TRBV5-1 and TRBJ1-1; D gene uncertain. Germline loops: CDR1 SGHRS, CDR2 YFSETQ. The CDR3 is made up of 15 amino acids. V was shortened by 4 bases and J by 0 bases, with 13 bases between the two germline ends. In DNA form, the CDR3 reads TGCGCCAGCAGCCCGCCCGGGTCCTTGAACACTGAAGCTTTCTTT. Amino acid sequence: CASSPPGSLNTEAFF.

J is TRBJ1-5 and V is TRBV25-1; TRBD1 matches at 12 bases. The CDR3 totals 14 residues. V shed 8 bases, J shed 6 bases, and the junction held 5 bases outside the gene matches. Per germline, CDR1 MGHDK and CDR2 SYGVNS. As DNA, the CDR3 is TGTGCCAGCCGGGGACAGGGGGCCGGTCAGCCCCAGCATTTT. Its protein is CASRGQGAGQPQHF.

This clone was detected once. This chain links TRBV7-2 with TRBJ1-2; 7 nucleotides match TRBD1. The V and J ends lost 5 bases and 3 bases, in that order; junction bases with no gene match: 9. The CDR3 totals 15 residues. Germline V gene data show CDR1 as SGHTA and CDR2 as FQGNSA. CDR3 DNA: TGTGCCAGCAGCACCTACAGGGGTGTAGACTATGGCTACACCTTC. Its translation is CASSTYRGVDYGYTF.

The V call is TRBV28, the J call TRBJ2-1; 8 bases fit TRBD1. The CDR3 covers 16 residues. The ends lost 6 bases at V and 7 bases at J; junction bases unmatched: 14. Germline V lookup: CDR1 MDHEN, CDR2 SYDVKM. CDR3 sequence: CASSRPWQGARNEQFF. In nucleotides, the CDR3 is TGTGCCAGCAGCCGCCCGTGGCAGGGGGCGCGTAATGAGCAGTTCTTC.

The rearrangement links TRBV19 to TRBJ1-5; TRBD1 is a possible D gene (6 bases). The ends were cut back, 6 bases at V and 7 bases at J, with 13 bases in the middle. The CDR3 sequence is 13 residues long. Germline V gene sequence: CDR1 LNHDA, CDR2 SQIVND (reference sequence). Here the CDR3 reads CASSRQVGQPQHF. As DNA, the CDR3 is TGTGCCAGTAGCCGACAGGTGGGCCAGCCCCAGCATTTT.

This sequence joins TRBV6-5 and TRBJ1-1; D gene unclear. The CDR3 has 15 amino acids. Trimming cost V 8 bases and J 2 bases, with 18 bases left between them. The germline V gene encodes CDR1 MNHEY and CDR2 SVGAGI. Here the CDR3 DNA reads TGTGCCAGCCGCGACCCTACCAGGTACAACACTGAAGCTTTCTTT. This encodes CASRDPTRYNTEAFF.